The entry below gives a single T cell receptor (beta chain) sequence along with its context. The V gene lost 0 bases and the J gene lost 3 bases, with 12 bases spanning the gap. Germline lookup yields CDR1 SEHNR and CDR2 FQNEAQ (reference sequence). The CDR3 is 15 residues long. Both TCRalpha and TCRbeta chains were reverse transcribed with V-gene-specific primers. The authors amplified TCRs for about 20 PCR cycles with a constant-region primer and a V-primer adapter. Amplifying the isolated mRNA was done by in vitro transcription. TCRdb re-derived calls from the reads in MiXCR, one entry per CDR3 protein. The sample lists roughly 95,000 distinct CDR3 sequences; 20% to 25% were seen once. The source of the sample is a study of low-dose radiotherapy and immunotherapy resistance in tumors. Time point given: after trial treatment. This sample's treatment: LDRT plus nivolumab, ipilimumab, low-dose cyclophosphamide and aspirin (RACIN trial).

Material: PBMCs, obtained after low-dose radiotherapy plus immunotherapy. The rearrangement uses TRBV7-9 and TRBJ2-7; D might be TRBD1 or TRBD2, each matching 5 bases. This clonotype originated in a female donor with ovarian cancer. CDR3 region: CASSLASGPGYEQYF. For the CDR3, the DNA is TGTGCCAGCAGCTTAGCGTCGGGGCCGGGCTACGAGCAGTACTTC.